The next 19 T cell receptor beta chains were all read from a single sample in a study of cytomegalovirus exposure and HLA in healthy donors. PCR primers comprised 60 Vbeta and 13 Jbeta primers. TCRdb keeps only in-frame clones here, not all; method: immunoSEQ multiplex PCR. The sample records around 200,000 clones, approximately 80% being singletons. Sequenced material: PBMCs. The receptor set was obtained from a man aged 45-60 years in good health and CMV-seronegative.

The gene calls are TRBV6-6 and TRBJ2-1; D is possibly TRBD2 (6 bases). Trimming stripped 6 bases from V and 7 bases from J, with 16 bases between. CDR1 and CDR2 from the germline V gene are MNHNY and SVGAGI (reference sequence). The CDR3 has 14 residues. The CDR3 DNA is TGTGCCAGCAGCCGCGGGGTGGCGCAAAATGAGCAGTTCTTC. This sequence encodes CASSRGVAQNEQFF.

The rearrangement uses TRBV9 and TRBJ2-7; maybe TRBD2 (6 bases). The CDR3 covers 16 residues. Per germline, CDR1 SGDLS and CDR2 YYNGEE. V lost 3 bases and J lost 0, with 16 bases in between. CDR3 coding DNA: TGTGCCAGCAGCGCCTCCCCCGGGACTTCCTCCTACGAGCAGTACTTC. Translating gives CASSASPGTSSYEQYF.

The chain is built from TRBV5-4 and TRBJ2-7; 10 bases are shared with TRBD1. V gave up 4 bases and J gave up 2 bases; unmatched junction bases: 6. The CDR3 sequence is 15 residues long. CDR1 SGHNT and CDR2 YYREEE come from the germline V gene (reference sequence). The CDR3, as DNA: TGTGCCAGCAGCCATTACGGGACAGGGGCCTACGAGCAGTACTTC. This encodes CASSHYGTGAYEQYF.

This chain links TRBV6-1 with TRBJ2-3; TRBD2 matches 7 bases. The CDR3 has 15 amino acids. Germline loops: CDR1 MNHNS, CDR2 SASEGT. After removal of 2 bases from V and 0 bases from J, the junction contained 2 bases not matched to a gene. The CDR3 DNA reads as TGTGCCAGCAGTGAAACTAGCGCCAGCACAGATACGCAGTATTTT. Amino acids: CASSETSASTDTQYF.

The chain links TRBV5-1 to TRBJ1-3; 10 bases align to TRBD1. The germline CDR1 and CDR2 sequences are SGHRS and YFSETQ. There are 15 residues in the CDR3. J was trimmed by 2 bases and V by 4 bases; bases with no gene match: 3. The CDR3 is CASSHGTGAGNTIYF. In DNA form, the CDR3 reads TGCGCCAGCAGCCACGGGACAGGGGCTGGAAACACCATATATTTT. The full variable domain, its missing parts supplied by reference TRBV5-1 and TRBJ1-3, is KAGVTQTPRYLIKTRGQQVTLSCSPISGHRSVSWYQQTPGQGLQFLFEYFSETQRNKGNFPGRFSGRQFSNSRSEMNVSTLELGDSALYLCASSHGTGAGNTIYFGEGSWLTVV.

The DNA for the CDR3 is TGTGCCAGCAGTTTCAGGGCCCACAATCAGCCCCAGCATTTT. It encodes CASSFRAHNQPQHF. The chain uses TRBV27 and TRBJ1-5; D might be TRBD1 (5 bases). Germline V gene lookup returns CDR1 MNHEY and CDR2 SMNVEV (reference sequence). The V and J ends lost 3 bases and 3 bases respectively, with 9 bases between them. The CDR3 runs 14 residues.

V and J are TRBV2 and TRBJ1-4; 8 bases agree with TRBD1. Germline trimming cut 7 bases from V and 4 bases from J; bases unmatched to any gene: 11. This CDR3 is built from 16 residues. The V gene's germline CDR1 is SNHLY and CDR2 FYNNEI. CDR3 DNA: TGTGCCAGCAACCGGGACAGGACTTCCGGTAATGAAAAACTGTTTTTT. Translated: CASNRDRTSGNEKLFF.

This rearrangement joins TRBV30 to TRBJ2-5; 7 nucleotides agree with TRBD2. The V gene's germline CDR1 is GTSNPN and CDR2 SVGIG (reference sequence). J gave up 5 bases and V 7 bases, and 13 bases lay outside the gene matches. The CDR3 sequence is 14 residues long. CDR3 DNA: TGTGCCTTGGGGCGGGAGTATGTTACGGAGACCCAGTACTTC. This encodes CALGREYVTETQYF.

Here the CDR3 DNA reads TGTGCCAGCAGTATAGGGACAGGCCGGAACACTGAAGCTTTCTTT. This sequence encodes CASSIGTGRNTEAFF. The chain uses TRBV25-1 and TRBJ1-1; 8 bases fit TRBD1. The CDR3 extends over 15 amino acids. The V segment lost 5 bases and the J segment 1 base; nucleotides outside the gene matches: 6. From germline, CDR1 is MGHDK and CDR2 SYGVNS. The entire variable domain, with the rest obtained from reference TRBV25-1 and TRBJ1-1, is as follows: EADIYQTPRYLVIGTGKKITLECSQTMGHDKMYWYQQDPGMELHLIHYSYGVNSTEKGDLSSESTVSRIRTEHFPLTLESARPSHTSQYLCASSIGTGRNTEAFFGQGTRLTVV.

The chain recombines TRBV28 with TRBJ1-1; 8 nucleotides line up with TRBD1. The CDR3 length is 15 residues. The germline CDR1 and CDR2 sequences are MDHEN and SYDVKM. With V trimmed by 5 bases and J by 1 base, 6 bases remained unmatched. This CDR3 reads CASSRGGQGNTEAFF. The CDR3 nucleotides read TGTGCCAGCAGTCGAGGCGGACAGGGGAACACTGAAGCTTTCTTT. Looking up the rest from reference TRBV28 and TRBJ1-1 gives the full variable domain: DVKVTQSSRYLVKRTGEKVFLECVQDMDHENMFWYRQDPGLGLRLIYFSYDVKMKEKGDIPEGYSVSREKKERFSLILESASTNQTSMYLCASSRGGQGNTEAFFGQGTRLTVV.

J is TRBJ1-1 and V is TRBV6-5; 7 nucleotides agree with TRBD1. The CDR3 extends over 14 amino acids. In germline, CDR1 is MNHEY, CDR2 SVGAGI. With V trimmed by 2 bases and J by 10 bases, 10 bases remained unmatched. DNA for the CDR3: TGTGCCAGCAGTTACGCCAGGGACAGTGGAAGAGCTTTCTTT. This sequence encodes CASSYARDSGRAFF.

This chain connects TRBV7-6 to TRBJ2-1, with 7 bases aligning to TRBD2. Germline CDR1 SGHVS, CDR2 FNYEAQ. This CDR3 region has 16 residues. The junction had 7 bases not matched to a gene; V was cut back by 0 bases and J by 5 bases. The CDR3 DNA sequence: TGTGCCAGCAGCTTAGCGAGTGGCGGGAGACACAATGAGCAGTTCTTC. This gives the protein CASSLASGGRHNEQFF.

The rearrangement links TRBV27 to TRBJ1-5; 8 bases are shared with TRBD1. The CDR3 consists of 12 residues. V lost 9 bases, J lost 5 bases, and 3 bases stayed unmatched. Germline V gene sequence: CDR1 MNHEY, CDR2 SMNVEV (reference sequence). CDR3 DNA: TGTGCCAGTAGACAGGGGTATCAGCCCCAGCATTTT. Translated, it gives CASRQGYQPQHF.

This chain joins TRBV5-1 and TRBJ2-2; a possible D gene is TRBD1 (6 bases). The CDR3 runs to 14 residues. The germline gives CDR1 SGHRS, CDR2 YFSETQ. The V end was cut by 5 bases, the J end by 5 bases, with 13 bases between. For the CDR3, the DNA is TGCGCCAGCAGTTGGGACAAGCGGACCGGGGAGCTGTTTTTT. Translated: CASSWDKRTGELFF.

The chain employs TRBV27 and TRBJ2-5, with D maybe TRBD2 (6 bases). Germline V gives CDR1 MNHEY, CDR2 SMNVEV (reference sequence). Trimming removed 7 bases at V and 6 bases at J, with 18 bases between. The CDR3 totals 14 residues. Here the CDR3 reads CASTDHGGMKTQYF. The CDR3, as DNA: TGTGCCAGCACCGATCACGGAGGGATGAAGACCCAGTACTTC.

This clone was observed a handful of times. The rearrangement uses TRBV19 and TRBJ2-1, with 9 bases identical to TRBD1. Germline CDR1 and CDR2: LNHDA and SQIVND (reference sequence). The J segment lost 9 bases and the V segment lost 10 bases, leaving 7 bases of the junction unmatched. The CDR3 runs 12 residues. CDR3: CATQQGASEQFF. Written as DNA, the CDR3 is TGTGCCACCCAACAGGGGGCCAGTGAGCAGTTCTTC.

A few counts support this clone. CDR3 nucleotide sequence: TGTGCCAGCAGTTTAGCTACAGGGGGGACCTACGAGCAGTACTTC. Its translation is CASSLATGGTYEQYF. This rearrangement joins TRBV28 to TRBJ2-7; 8 positions match TRBD1. This CDR3 is 15 amino acids long. V trimming: 2 bases; J trimming: 2 bases; junction bases outside the gene matches: 5. Germline V gene sequence: CDR1 MDHEN, CDR2 SYDVKM.

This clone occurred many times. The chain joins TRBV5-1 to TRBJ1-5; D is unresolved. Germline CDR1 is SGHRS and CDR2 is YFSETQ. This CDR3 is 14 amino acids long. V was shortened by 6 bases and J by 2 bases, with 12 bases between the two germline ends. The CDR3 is CASTDLPGNQPQHF. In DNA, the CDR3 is TGCGCCAGCACCGACTTGCCGGGCAATCAGCCCCAGCATTTT.

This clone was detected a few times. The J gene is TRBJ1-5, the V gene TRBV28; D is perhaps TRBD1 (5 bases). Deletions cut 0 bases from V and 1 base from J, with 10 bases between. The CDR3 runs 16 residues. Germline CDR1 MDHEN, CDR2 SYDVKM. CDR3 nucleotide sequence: TGTGCCAGCAGTTTATGGCAGGGCTTAAGCAATCAGCCCCAGCATTTT. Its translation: CASSLWQGLSNQPQHF.